The present entry profiles one T cell receptor (beta chain) with its context. The sample belongs to a study of blood T cell repertoires in COVID-19. The CDR3 runs 16 residues. Unmatched junction bases numbered 5, after V lost 4 bases and J lost 2 bases. Germline CDR1 SGHRS, CDR2 YFSETQ. Some clones are missing from TCRdb's copy, which holds only in-frame ones; the method was immunoSEQ multiplex PCR. Of under 250,000 clones in the sample, 65% to 85% are singletons; the top ten hold under 5%. The gene calls are TRBV5-1 and TRBJ2-6, with TRBD1 matching 8 bases. The TCR comes from a middle-aged man with active or convalescent COVID-19. The specimen was peripheral blood. CDR3 protein: CASSVLQGAGANVLTF. CDR3 nucleotide sequence: TGCGCCAGCAGCGTACTACAGGGGGCTGGGGCCAACGTCCTGACTTTC.